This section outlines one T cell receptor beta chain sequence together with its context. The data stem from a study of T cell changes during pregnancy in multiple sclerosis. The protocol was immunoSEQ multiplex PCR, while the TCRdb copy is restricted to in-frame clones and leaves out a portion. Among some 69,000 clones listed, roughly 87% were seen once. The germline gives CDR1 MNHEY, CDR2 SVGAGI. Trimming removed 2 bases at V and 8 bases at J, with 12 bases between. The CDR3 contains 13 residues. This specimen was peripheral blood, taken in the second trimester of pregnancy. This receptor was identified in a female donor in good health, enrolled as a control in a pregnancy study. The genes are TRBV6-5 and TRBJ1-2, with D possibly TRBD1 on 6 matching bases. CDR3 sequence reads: CASSYPTGQGYTF. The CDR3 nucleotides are TGTGCCAGCAGTTACCCCACAGGGCAGGGCTACACCTTC.